This TCR beta chain was sequenced for a study of shared clonotypes between healthy human individuals. On this clone itself: The antigen is not known.

The study's findings and limits: Clonotypes not shared had lower generation probabilities than those common to all four donors.

Naive CD45RA+ and memory CD45RA-negative subsets were split from CD4+ cells. Profiling relied on immunoSEQ multiplex PCR, and the TCRdb table lists in-frame clones only, not all of them. The repertoire holds under 1,900,000 clones, with just under 99% as singletons. V was clipped by 1 base and J by 6 bases; unmatched bases: 13. The germline V gene has CDR1 SGHDN and CDR2 FVKESK. The length of the CDR3 is 19 residues. The sample consisted of naive CD4+ T cells sorted from blood. As for subset: CD45RA+ positively selected. This rearrangement joins TRBV14 to TRBJ2-1; 12 positions match TRBD2. This TCR was recovered from a man aged 25-45 years in good health. In nucleotides, the CDR3 is TGTGCCAGCAGCCAAGGATATCGACTAGCGGGAGTCGTAGGCAATGAGCAGTTCTTC. It is translated as CASSQGYRLAGVVGNEQFF.